This T cell receptor beta chain was found in a study of Graves' ophthalmopathy and Graves' hyperthyroidism. RNA transcripts were the source from which TCR beta CDR3 regions were amplified. After a first-round RT-PCR with HTBI primers, a second-round multiplex PCR was run. TCRdb ran MiXCR on the multiplex PCR reads and lists one entry per CDR3 protein. Here the sample spans under 350,000 distinct CDR3 sequences, 17% being singletons. There are many counts of this clonotype. V shed 2 bases, J shed 3 bases, and the junction held 10 bases outside the gene matches. The CDR3 is 17 amino acids. Germline-derived CDR1 and CDR2 are SGHRS and YFSETQ.

The chain employs TRBV5-1 and TRBJ2-7, with 11 nucleotides matching TRBD2. The specimen sequenced was peripheral blood. This TCR came from an adult man with Graves' ophthalmopathy. The CDR3 loop reads CASSLTSGGRSHYEQYF. In DNA form, the CDR3 reads TGCGCCAGCAGCTTAACTAGCGGGGGCCGATCGCACTACGAGCAGTACTTC.